A selection of T cell receptor beta chains follows, all from one sample in a study of metastatic and nonmetastatic thyroid tumors. From the PCR reads, TCRdb re-called clones with MiXCR. The sample records tens of thousands of clones, approximately 20% being singletons. The specimen was blood. The source of these receptors is a female donor with papillary thyroid cancer or a benign thyroid nodule (not recorded which). Some clones in this sample may be carry-over from other donors' samples. Each CDR3 is given without its conserved first and last residue. The D gene is left open where the match is weak.

TRBJ1-2 | TRBV12-3/TRBV12-4 | . | ASSLGQAGIGYT
TRBJ2-3 | TRBV11-1 | . | ASILPDGPSTDTQY
TRBJ2-3 | TRBV6-1 | TRBD1 | ASRSTGGTQY
TRBJ2-7 | TRBV27 | TRBD2 | ASSFLTSGNYEQY
TRBJ2-3 | TRBV6-2/TRBV6-3 | . | ASNTRGDPDTQY
TRBJ2-5 | TRBV4-1 | . | ASSHFTRAQETQY
TRBJ2-1 | TRBV9 | . | ASSVSRPPYNEQF
TRBJ2-2 | TRBV6-4 | . | ASSSRETGELF
TRBJ1-2 | TRBV5-6 | . | ATGWADNYGYT
TRBJ1-4 | TRBV6-1 | TRBD1 | ASSPDRADEKLF